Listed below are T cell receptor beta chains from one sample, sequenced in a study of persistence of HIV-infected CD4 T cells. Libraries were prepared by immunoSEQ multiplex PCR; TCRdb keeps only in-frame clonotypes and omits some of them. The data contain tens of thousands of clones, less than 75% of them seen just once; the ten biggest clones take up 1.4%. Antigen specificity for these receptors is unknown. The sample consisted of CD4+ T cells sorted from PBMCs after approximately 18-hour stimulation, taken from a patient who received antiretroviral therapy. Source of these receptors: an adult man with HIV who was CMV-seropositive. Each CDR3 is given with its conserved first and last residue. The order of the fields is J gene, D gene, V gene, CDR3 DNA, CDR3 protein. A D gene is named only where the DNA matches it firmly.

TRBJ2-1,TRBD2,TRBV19,TGTGCCAGTGGGAGGGAGGCCTACAATGAGCAGTTCTTC,CASGREAYNEQFF
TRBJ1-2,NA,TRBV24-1,TGTGCCACCAGTGATCCTGACGGAAACTATGGCTACACCTTC,CATSDPDGNYGYTF
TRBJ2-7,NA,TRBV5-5,TGTGCCAGCAGCTTGGCGGGAGACAGTTCCTACGTGCAGTACTTC,CASSLAGDSSYVQYF
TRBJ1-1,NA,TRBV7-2,TGTGCCAGCAGCTTAGTAAAATCGGCCGAAGCTTTCTTT,CASSLVKSAEAFF
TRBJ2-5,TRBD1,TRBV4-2,TGTGCCAGCAGCCTGGACAGGGGCCAAGAGACCCAGTACTTC,CASSLDRGQETQYF
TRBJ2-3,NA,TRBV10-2,TGCGCCAGCAAGTCGCGGGGTAGCACAGATACGCAGTATTTT,CASKSRGSTDTQYF
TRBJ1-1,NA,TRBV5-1,TGCGCCAGCAGCTTGGGAGACCTTCCTGGGGCTGAAGCTTTCTTT,CASSLGDLPGAEAFF
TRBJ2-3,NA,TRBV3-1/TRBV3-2,TGTGCCAGCAGCCCACCCTACACAGATACGCAGTATTTT,CASSPPYTDTQYF
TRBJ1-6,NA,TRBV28,TGTGCCAGTCGGGGTTGGAATTCACCCCTCCACTTT,CASRGWNSPLHF
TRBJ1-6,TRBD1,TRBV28,TGTGCCAGCAGTACCTCGGACAGGTTACAATCACCCCTCCACTTT,CASSTSDRLQSPLHF